These 22 T cell receptor beta chains were sequenced from one sample in a study of shared T cell receptors in the human thymus. Some clones are missing from TCRdb's copy, which holds only in-frame ones; the method was immunoSEQ multiplex PCR. The profile shows 700,000 or so clones, approximately 85% of them singletons. These data also formed part of another study, on human thymus T cells.

Sequencing was carried out using thymocytes. All receptors come from a girl under two years old with a congenital heart defect.

The sample holds a few counts of this clone. The chain joins TRBV28 to TRBJ1-3, with 7 bases aligning to TRBD1. This CDR3 has 18 residues. Germline-derived CDR1 and CDR2 are MDHEN and SYDVKM. Trimming took 2 bases from V and 0 from J; bases not matched to a gene: 10. In DNA, the CDR3 is TGTGCCAGCAGTTTAGTAATCCGACAGGGCAGCTCTGGAAACACCATATATTTT. Translation: CASSLVIRQGSSGNTIYF.

The chain links TRBV5-8 to TRBJ1-1, with 10 bases aligning to TRBD1. V was clipped by 3 bases and J by 0 bases; unmatched bases: 8. Germline V CDR1 and CDR2: SGHTS, YDEGEE. This CDR3 has 17 amino acids. CDR3 protein: CASSSGQGVHMNTEAFF. The CDR3 nucleotides read TGTGCCAGCAGCTCAGGACAGGGGGTACATATGAACACTGAAGCTTTCTTT.

This clone came up a few times. V is TRBV7-2 and J is TRBJ1-5, with 9 nucleotides matching TRBD1. V was pared by 2 bases and J by 5 bases, with 1 base of the junction left unmatched. The CDR3 has 14 residues. Germline V gene data show CDR1 as SGHTA and CDR2 as FQGNSA. Here the CDR3 reads CASSLYRGHQPQHF. The CDR3 coding sequence is TGTGCCAGCAGCTTATACAGGGGGCATCAGCCCCAGCATTTT.

The gene calls are TRBV5-1 and TRBJ2-7; D call uncertain. The germline V and J ends were trimmed by 4 bases and 3 bases, with 11 bases remaining between them. Germline V gene data show CDR1 as SGHRS and CDR2 as YFSETQ. The CDR3 runs 13 residues. The CDR3 sequence: CASSKKTSYEQYF. In DNA form, the CDR3 reads TGCGCCAGCAGCAAAAAGACAAGCTACGAGCAGTACTTC.

J is TRBJ2-7 and V is TRBV4-2, with TRBD2 identical over 10 bases. V trimming: 0 bases; J trimming: 3 bases; junction bases outside the gene matches: 14. The CDR3 has 19 residues. The germline CDR1 and CDR2 sequences are LGHNA and YNFKEQ. The CDR3 is CASSQEDLAGVLPYYEQYF. The DNA for the CDR3 is TGTGCCAGCAGCCAAGAAGATCTAGCGGGGGTGTTGCCGTACTACGAGCAGTACTTC.

This chain joins TRBV11-2 and TRBJ2-3; TRBD2 matches 9 bases. Germline V gene sequence: CDR1 SGHAT, CDR2 FQNNGV. V was pared by 2 bases and J by 4 bases, with 4 bases of the junction left unmatched. The CDR3 has 15 amino acids. The CDR3 DNA is TGTGCCAGCAGCTTATTCGGCGGGGGGGCAGATACGCAGTATTTT. It translates to CASSLFGGGADTQYF.

The CDR3, as DNA: TGCGCCAGCAGCTTGGGTAGTCGGGAATCGGACACTGAAGCTTTCTTT. It is translated as CASSLGSRESDTEAFF. This chain uses TRBV5-1 with TRBJ1-1; D not resolved. V was trimmed by 0 bases and J by 3 bases, leaving 15 bases between them. Germline CDR1 is SGHRS and CDR2 is YFSETQ. The CDR3 sequence is 16 residues long.

The chain recombines TRBV6-1 with TRBJ1-5; unclear D gene. V gave up 4 bases and J gave up 0 bases, with 7 bases separating them. This CDR3 spans 14 amino acids. Germline V gives CDR1 MNHNS, CDR2 SASEGT. In nucleotides, the CDR3 is TGTGCCAGCAGTGCGGGGAATAGCAATCAGCCCCAGCATTTT. This translates into CASSAGNSNQPQHF.

With respect to this clone: This CDR3 is also generated by other DNA sequences in the sample. This chain uses TRBV19 with TRBJ1-5, with a weak D call TRBD1 (5 bases). The CDR3 is 13 residues long. CDR1 and CDR2 (germline): LNHDA, SQIVND (reference sequence). V lost 0 bases and J 7 bases, leaving 7 bases between the germline ends. CDR3 sequence reads: CASSIDRGQPQHF. In DNA form, the CDR3 reads TGTGCCAGTAGTATAGATCGGGGGCAGCCCCAGCATTTT.

The gene calls are TRBV5-5 and TRBJ2-2, with D possibly being TRBD2 (7 bases). V gave up 1 base and J gave up 4 bases, with 23 bases separating them. Germline V gene data show CDR1 as SGHKS and CDR2 as YYEKEE (reference sequence). The CDR3 totals 19 residues. DNA for the CDR3: TGTGCCAGCAGCTTGATCCCCTTACCGGGGGGCGAAGCCACCGGGGAGCTGTTTTTT. This encodes CASSLIPLPGGEATGELFF.

The V call is TRBV28, the J call TRBJ1-3; 8 bases fit TRBD1. The junction had 9 bases not matched to a gene; V was cut back by 8 bases and J by 0 bases. There are 16 residues in the CDR3. CDR1 MDHEN and CDR2 SYDVKM come from the germline V gene. The CDR3 DNA is TGTGCCAGCTGCTCGGGACAGGTCCGCTCTGGAAACACCATATATTTT. Translation gives CASCSGQVRSGNTIYF.

The sample holds one count of this clone. This sequence joins TRBV4-1 and TRBJ1-1; TRBD1 is a possible D gene (5 bases). V was cut by 0 bases and J by 0 bases, with 14 bases left in between. This CDR3 has 17 amino acids. The germline V gene has CDR1 MGHRA and CDR2 YSYEKL. The CDR3 reads CASSQDPRQFLNTEAFF. CDR3 DNA: TGCGCCAGCAGCCAAGATCCACGACAGTTTTTGAACACTGAAGCTTTCTTT.

The chain is built from TRBV27 and TRBJ1-5; D possibly corresponds to TRBD1 (6 bases). The CDR3 is 19 residues long. Trimming pared 1 base from V and 5 bases from J, leaving 24 bases between. From germline, CDR1 is MNHEY and CDR2 SMNVEV (reference sequence). CDR3 protein: CASSLFWRRGSSTDQPQHF. CDR3 in DNA: TGTGCCAGCAGTTTATTCTGGCGCAGGGGTAGTAGTACGGATCAGCCCCAGCATTTT.

The rearrangement links TRBV10-3 to TRBJ1-1, with D perhaps matching TRBD1 (5 bases). The germline gives CDR1 ENHRY, CDR2 SYGVKD. This CDR3 has 13 amino acids. Trimming stripped 5 bases from V and 0 bases from J, with 7 bases between. This chain's CDR3 is CAISLQVNTEAFF. Written as DNA, the CDR3 is TGTGCCATCAGTTTACAGGTGAACACTGAAGCTTTCTTT.

The chain joins TRBV10-3 to TRBJ1-6, with 7 bases lining up with TRBD1. This CDR3 is 16 amino acids long. With 2 bases clipped from V and 6 bases from J, the junction kept 7 bases outside the gene matches. Germline CDR1 reads ENHRY; CDR2 reads SYGVKD. The DNA for the CDR3 is TGTGCCATCAGTGAGGACTTAGGGGACAGTAATTCACCCCTCCACTTT. This encodes CAISEDLGDSNSPLHF.

This chain links TRBV28 with TRBJ1-2; 8 bases match TRBD1. Germline-derived CDR1 and CDR2 are MDHEN and SYDVKM. Trimming took 2 bases from V and 0 from J; bases not matched to a gene: 8. The CDR3 extends over 17 amino acids. The CDR3 loop is CASSLSGRGQTNYGYTF. The CDR3, as DNA: TGTGCCAGCAGTTTAAGTGGCAGGGGGCAGACTAACTATGGCTACACCTTC.

V and J are TRBV13 and TRBJ1-2; no clear D gene. Germline V gene sequence: CDR1 PRHDT, CDR2 FYEKMQ (reference sequence). V dropped 4 bases and J dropped 0 bases, with 12 bases sitting between them. CDR3 length: 15 amino acids. The CDR3 nucleotides are TGTGCCAGCAGCTCCGGGGAGGGAGCTAACTATGGCTACACCTTC. Translating it yields CASSSGEGANYGYTF.

V is TRBV29-1 and J is TRBJ2-7; D may be TRBD1 (8 bases). Germline lookup yields CDR1 SQVTM and CDR2 ANQGSEA. V was pared by 6 bases and J by 1 base, with 16 bases between. There are 14 residues in the CDR3. The DNA for the CDR3 is TGCAGCGTCGGGGGGACAGGTACGTCCTACGAGCAGTACTTC. It yields the protein CSVGGTGTSYEQYF.

The chain uses TRBV11-2 and TRBJ1-1; D not resolved. The CDR3 is 15 amino acids. Trimming stripped 6 bases from V and 3 bases from J, with 17 bases between. In germline, CDR1 is SGHAT, CDR2 FQNNGV. CDR3 DNA: TGTGCCAGCAGGGGAGGGTTGGGGAGGGACACTGAAGCTTTCTTT. Protein product: CASRGGLGRDTEAFF.

The chain couples TRBV19 to TRBJ2-1; unclear D gene. The germline V gene encodes CDR1 LNHDA and CDR2 SQIVND (reference sequence). Trimming took 4 bases from V and 1 from J, leaving 8 bases between them. The CDR3 covers 14 residues. The CDR3, as DNA: TGTGCCAGTAGTAAACAGATTTCCTACAATGAGCAGTTCTTC. Its protein product is CASSKQISYNEQFF. Full variable domain (remainder filled in from reference TRBV19 and TRBJ2-1): DGGITQSPKYLFRKEGQNVTLSCEQNLNHDAMYWYRQDPGQGLRLIYYSQIVNDFQKGDIAEGYSVSREKKESFPLTVTSAQKNPTAFYLCASSKQISYNEQFFGPGTRLTVL.

The rearrangement joins TRBV19 to TRBJ1-4, with TRBD1 matching 7 bases. V shed 10 bases, J shed 7 bases, and the junction held 18 bases outside the gene matches. This CDR3 comprises 16 residues. Germline CDR1 and CDR2: LNHDA and SQIVND (reference sequence). In DNA form, the CDR3 reads TGTGCCACCTCGCCCGACAGGGAAGGATTGGGTGAAAAACTGTTTTTT. Amino acids: CATSPDREGLGEKLFF.

The V and J genes are TRBV2 and TRBJ1-2, with TRBD1 matching over 7 bases. The CDR3 extends over 16 amino acids. Germline CDR1 and CDR2: SNHLY and FYNNEI. J was trimmed by 8 bases and V by 4 bases; bases with no gene match: 16. DNA for the CDR3: TGTGCCAGCAGTGCTAGGGACAGTGGAAAGGAGGTCGGCTACACCTTC. Its translation is CASSARDSGKEVGYTF.